Here is one T cell receptor beta chain with its context. Its antigen is currently unknown. The data were obtained in a study of CD8+ T cells in alopecia areata. Extracted RNA was reverse transcribed, and the resulting cDNA served as sequencing template. Profiled with immunoSEQ multiplex PCR; TCRdb holds only in-frame clones, not every one. The data contain about 110,000 clones, roughly 59% of them singletons. Study-wide results and limits: Clonality in lesional scalp, especially alopecia totalis/universalis, exceeded that of normal scalp. Patients shared TCRs less clearly than mice did, possibly owing to HLA.

Trimming removed 3 bases at V and 0 bases at J, with 5 bases between. Germline V lookup: CDR1 SNHLY, CDR2 FYNNEI. The CDR3 is 14 residues long. The researchers isolated CD4+ and CD8+ T cells from PBMCs by sorting. The TCR comes from a human donor in good health. V and J are TRBV2 and TRBJ1-4, with D hard to call. Sequenced material: CD8+ T cells sorted from blood. The CDR3 region is CASSDGATNEKLFF. CDR3 bases: TGTGCCAGCAGTGACGGGGCAACTAATGAAAAACTGTTTTTT.